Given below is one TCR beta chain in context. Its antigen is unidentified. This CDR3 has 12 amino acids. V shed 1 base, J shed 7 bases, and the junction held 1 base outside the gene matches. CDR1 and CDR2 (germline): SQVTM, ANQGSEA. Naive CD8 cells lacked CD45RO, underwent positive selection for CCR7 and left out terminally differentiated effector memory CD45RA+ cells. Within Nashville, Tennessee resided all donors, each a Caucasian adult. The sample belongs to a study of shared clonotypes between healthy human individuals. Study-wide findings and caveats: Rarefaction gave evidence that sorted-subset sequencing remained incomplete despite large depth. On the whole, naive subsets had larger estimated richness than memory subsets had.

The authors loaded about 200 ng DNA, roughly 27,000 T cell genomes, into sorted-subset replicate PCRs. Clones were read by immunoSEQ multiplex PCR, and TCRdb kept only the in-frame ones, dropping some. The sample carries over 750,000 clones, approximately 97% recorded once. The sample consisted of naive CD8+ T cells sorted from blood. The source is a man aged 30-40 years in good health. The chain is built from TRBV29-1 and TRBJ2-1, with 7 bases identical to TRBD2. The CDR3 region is CSVEGTRNEQFF. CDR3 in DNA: TGCAGCGTTGAAGGGACTAGGAATGAGCAGTTCTTC.